A single sample gave rise to the 9 T cell receptor beta chains below, sequenced in a study of T-cell memory formation after mild COVID-19. TCRdb ran MiXCR on the 5' RACE reads and lists one entry per CDR3 protein. The table records hundreds of thousands of distinct CDR3 sequences, approximately 13% of them present only once. Sample: PBMCs or a T cell subset sorted from them (not recorded which). The receptor source for this set is a man aged 18 to 35 who had mild COVID-19 (a few samples of this study predate the infection). Cell type and time point are not known.

This clonotype was seen at least ten times. The chain is built from TRBV6-5 and TRBJ2-7; D uncertain. Trimming pared 0 bases from V and 0 bases from J, leaving 9 bases between. The CDR3 loop spans 15 amino acids. The germline V gene encodes CDR1 MNHEY and CDR2 SVGAGI. The CDR3 DNA is TGTGCCAGCAGTTACTCCCAGGCCTTCTCCTACGAGCAGTACTTC. Translating it yields CASSYSQAFSYEQYF.

This chain connects TRBV11-2 to TRBJ1-4; D gene uncertain. CDR3 length equals 17 residues. V lost 5 bases to trimming and J lost 4 bases, with 20 bases between them. Germline CDR1 SGHAT, CDR2 FQNNGV. The CDR3 DNA reads as TGTGCCAGCAGCGCACACTCCTTTTGGCCAAATAATGAAAAACTGTTTTTT. Translating it yields CASSAHSFWPNNEKLFF. Complete variable domain (other parts from reference TRBV11-2 and TRBJ1-4): EAGVAQSPRYKIIEKRQSVAFWCNPISGHATLYWYQQILGQGPKLLIQFQNNGVVDDSQLPKDRFSAERLKGVDSTLKIQPAKLEDSAVYLCASSAHSFWPNNEKLFFGSGTQLSVL.

In this sample, this clonotype turned up many times. This chain connects TRBV7-9 to TRBJ2-5, with D possibly TRBD1 on 7 matching bases. The CDR3 totals 14 residues. CDR1 is SEHNR and CDR2 is FQNEAQ in the germline V gene (reference sequence). Trimming removed 3 bases from V and 5 bases from J, with 13 bases in between. This chain's CDR3 is CASSLEGARETQYF. The CDR3 DNA is TGTGCCAGCAGCTTGGAGGGGGCACGGGAGACCCAGTACTTC. Variable domain in full (rest from reference TRBV7-9 and TRBJ2-5): DTGVSQNPRHKITKRGQNVTFRCDPISEHNRLYWYRQTLGQGPEFLTYFQNEAQLEKSRLLSDRFSAERPKGSFSTLEIQRTEQGDSAMYLCASSLEGARETQYFGPGTRLLVL.

This clonotype showed up just once. The chain recombines TRBV25-1 with TRBJ2-1, with D unresolved. This CDR3 comprises 14 residues. V was trimmed by 3 bases and J by 10 bases, leaving 16 bases between them. The V gene's germline CDR1 is MGHDK and CDR2 SYGVNS. DNA of the CDR3: TGTGCCAGCAGTGATCCACTTCGAGGATACGAGCAGTTCTTC. It codes for CASSDPLRGYEQFF. The full variable domain, completed using reference TRBV25-1 and TRBJ2-1, is EADIYQTPRYLVIGTGKKITLECSQTMGHDKMYWYQQDPGMELHLIHYSYGVNSTEKGDLSSESTVSRIRTEHFPLTLESARPSHTSQYLCASSDPLRGYEQFFGPGTRLTVL.

This CDR3 is CASSQVRRSTEAFF. The CDR3 nucleotides are TGCGCCAGCAGCCAAGTGCGCAGAAGCACTGAAGCTTTCTTT. The rearrangement joins TRBV4-1 to TRBJ1-1; D is uncertain. Germline lookup yields CDR1 MGHRA and CDR2 YSYEKL. Trimming removed 1 base at V and 4 bases at J, with 10 bases between. The CDR3 runs to 14 residues.

This clonotype was counted between two and nine times. J is TRBJ1-3 and V is TRBV4-1; D not resolved. V was pared by 0 bases and J by 0 bases, with 6 bases between. This CDR3 comprises 15 residues. Germline CDR1 is MGHRA and CDR2 is YSYEKL. CDR3 DNA: TGCGCCAGCAGCCAAGAACGGAGCTCTGGAAACACCATATATTTT. This sequence encodes CASSQERSSGNTIYF.

The J gene is TRBJ2-7, the V gene TRBV20-1, with D perhaps TRBD1 (6 bases). The CDR3 runs 12 residues. In germline, CDR1 is DFQATT, CDR2 SNEGSKA (reference sequence). With 4 bases removed from V and 5 bases from J, the gap between germline ends came to 12 bases. CDR3 loop: CSAKTGSDEQYF. The CDR3 region has the DNA TGCAGTGCTAAGACAGGCTCGGACGAGCAGTACTTC.

The chain recombines TRBV5-1 with TRBJ1-2, with D tentatively TRBD1 (5 bases). The CDR3 is 14 residues long. Trimming stripped 9 bases from V and 0 bases from J, with 15 bases between. Germline V CDR1 and CDR2: SGHRS, YFSETQ. In nucleotides, the CDR3 is TGCGCCACTTCGAGGGACGGCCCTAACTATGGCTACACCTTC. This gives the protein CATSRDGPNYGYTF.

This clonotype was picked up many times. The chain recombines TRBV15 with TRBJ1-4; a weak D match, TRBD1 (5 bases). Germline loops: CDR1 LNHNV, CDR2 YYDKDF (reference sequence). Between the trimmed V and J ends, which lost 1 base and 7 bases, there was a span of 10 bases. The CDR3 sequence is 14 residues long. In DNA, the CDR3 is TGTGCCACCAGCAGAGCGGGGCAGGGTGAAAAACTGTTTTTT. Amino acid sequence: CATSRAGQGEKLFF. Using reference TRBV15 and TRBJ1-4 for the parts outside the CDR3, the full variable domain is DAMVIQNPRYQVTQFGKPVTLSCSQTLNHNVMYWYQQKSSQAPKLLFHYYDKDFNNEADTPDNFQSRRPNTSFCFLDIRSPGLGDTAMYLCATSRAGQGEKLFFGSGTQLSVL.